The 17 T cell receptor beta chains in this list originate from one sample, sequenced in a study of shared clonotypes between healthy human individuals. Profiled with immunoSEQ multiplex PCR; TCRdb holds only in-frame clones, not every one. The sample consists of about half a million clones, 70% to 80% of them appearing once. Sequencing used PBMCs. Source of these receptors: a middle-aged woman in good health. Some clones in this sample may be carry-over from other donors' samples.

This clone was detected many times. The CDR3 DNA reads as TGTGCCTGGAGTGTCTCAGCGGGAGGGCCGGGGTCCGCAGATACGCAGTATTTT. Protein sequence: CAWSVSAGGPGSADTQYF. This chain joins TRBV30 and TRBJ2-3, with 10 nucleotides matching TRBD2. Germline trimming cut 0 bases from V and 4 bases from J; bases unmatched to any gene: 13. Germline V gives CDR1 GTSNPN, CDR2 SVGIG (reference sequence). The CDR3 covers 18 residues.

This sequence joins TRBV5-4 and TRBJ2-1, with TRBD2 identical over 8 bases. The CDR3 loop spans 16 amino acids. Germline CDR1 and CDR2: SGHNT and YYREEE (reference sequence). The ends lost 4 bases at V and 4 bases at J; junction bases unmatched: 10. CDR3 protein: CASSPAATSAYNEQFF. The CDR3 DNA sequence: TGTGCCAGCAGCCCGGCGGCGACTAGCGCTTACAATGAGCAGTTCTTC.

CDR3 DNA: TGTGCCAGCAGGACTGAGGGCTCGGGCTACACCTTC. Its translation: CASRTEGSGYTF. The chain couples TRBV28 to TRBJ1-2; D is uncertain. V was cut by 6 bases and J by 8 bases, with 13 bases left in between. The length of the CDR3 is 12 residues. From germline, CDR1 is MDHEN and CDR2 SYDVKM.

The J gene is TRBJ2-7, the V gene TRBV7-9; D ambiguous. The germline V gene has CDR1 SEHNR and CDR2 FQNEAQ (reference sequence). V was clipped by 2 bases and J by 0 bases, with 8 bases between them. The length of the CDR3 is 14 residues. The CDR3 DNA is TGTGCCAGCAGCTTACACGGTAGCTCCTACGAGCAGTACTTC. This codes for CASSLHGSSYEQYF.

Only a few counts were recorded for this clone. The chain recombines TRBV4-2 with TRBJ2-7; maybe TRBD1 (5 bases). The ends were cut back, 0 bases at V and 4 bases at J, with 16 bases in the middle. Germline values: CDR1 LGHNA, CDR2 YNFKEQ. The CDR3 length is 16 residues. The CDR3 DNA is TGTGCCAGCAGCCAAGAAGGCGGAGACAGAGTATACGAGCAGTACTTC. Encoded protein: CASSQEGGDRVYEQYF.

The chain uses TRBV5-1 and TRBJ2-5; 8 positions match TRBD2. This CDR3 has 15 amino acids. The germline V gene has CDR1 SGHRS and CDR2 YFSETQ. The V and J ends lost 0 bases and 5 bases, in that order; junction bases with no gene match: 6. This CDR3 reads CASSLGYGRAETQYF. CDR3 nucleotides: TGCGCCAGCAGCTTGGGGTACGGGAGGGCCGAGACCCAGTACTTC.

As for this clone: Since a far larger clone is one base different, this is likely a read error. The V gene is TRBV4-1, the J gene TRBJ1-1; possible D gene TRBD1, 5 bases. The CDR3 length is 13 residues. Germline V CDR1 and CDR2: MGHRA, YSYEKL. CDR3 DNA: TGCGCCGGCAGCCAAAGATCGGGACTACCAAATTTATTT. This translates into CAGSQRSGLPNLF.

This clone was observed at least ten times. V gene TRBV5-4 combines with J gene TRBJ2-7; D is undetermined. CDR3 length: 16 residues. From germline, CDR1 is SGHNT and CDR2 YYREEE (reference sequence). V lost 4 bases and J lost 6, with 23 bases in between. DNA of the CDR3: TGTGCCAGCAGCGCCCCTTTAGCCTCCCCAAAGTCCGAGCAGTACTTC. It is translated as CASSAPLASPKSEQYF.

The chain links TRBV7-3 to TRBJ2-3; a possible D gene is TRBD1 (6 bases). Trimming cost V 11 bases and J 6 bases, with 18 bases left between them. Per germline, CDR1 SGHTA and CDR2 FQGTGA. CDR3 size: 13 residues. CDR3 loop: CAGGPRGTDTQYF. In nucleotides, the CDR3 is TGTGCCGGTGGGCCCAGGGGTACGGATACGCAGTATTTT.

The chain employs TRBV27 and TRBJ2-7; D is ambiguous. The V end was cut by 0 bases, the J end by 5 bases, with 14 bases between. This CDR3 region has 15 residues. In germline, CDR1 is MNHEY, CDR2 SMNVEV (reference sequence). CDR3 in amino acids: CASSLSLVVRHEQYF. In DNA form, the CDR3 reads TGTGCCAGCAGTTTATCGCTAGTTGTTCGCCACGAGCAGTACTTC.

This rearrangement joins TRBV6-4 to TRBJ2-7; 8 bases match TRBD1. In germline, CDR1 is MRHNA, CDR2 SNTAGT. V was pared by 5 bases and J by 6 bases, with 12 bases of the junction left unmatched. The CDR3 is 15 residues long. CDR3 in amino acids: CASSTHSQGGCEQYF. The CDR3 bases are TGTGCCAGCAGTACGCATTCACAGGGGGGATGCGAGCAGTACTTC.

V gene TRBV7-3 combines with J gene TRBJ1-2; D is ambiguous. CDR1 SGHTA and CDR2 FQGTGA come from the germline V gene. V lost 6 bases, J lost 4 bases, and 15 bases lay in between. CDR3 length: 14 amino acids. The DNA for the CDR3 is TGTGCCAGCAGTCCCCACGGGGTTAGCTATGGCTACACCTTC. Protein sequence: CASSPHGVSYGYTF.

The J gene is TRBJ2-1, the V gene TRBV19; 10 positions match TRBD2. With V trimmed by 7 bases and J by 0 bases, 6 bases remained unmatched. There are 16 residues in the CDR3. Germline CDR1 and CDR2: LNHDA and SQIVND (reference sequence). The chain's CDR3 is CASKGASGGSYNEQFF. In nucleotides, the CDR3 is TGTGCCAGTAAAGGGGCTAGCGGGGGCTCCTACAATGAGCAGTTCTTC. The whole variable domain, remainder taken from reference TRBV19 and TRBJ2-1, is DGGITQSPKYLFRKEGQNVTLSCEQNLNHDAMYWYRQDPGQGLRLIYYSQIVNDFQKGDIAEGYSVSREKKESFPLTVTSAQKNPTAFYLCASKGASGGSYNEQFFGPGTRLTVL.

V is TRBV7-2 and J is TRBJ1-3; D is uncertain. The V gene lost 3 bases and the J gene lost 0 bases, with 6 bases spanning the gap. This CDR3 spans 14 amino acids. Germline V gene sequence: CDR1 SGHTA, CDR2 FQGNSA. This chain's CDR3 is CASSFYGSGNTIYF. In nucleotides, the CDR3 is TGTGCCAGCAGCTTCTACGGCTCTGGAAACACCATATATTTT.

This clone is a singleton in its sample. This chain joins TRBV5-1 and TRBJ2-1, with 10 positions matching TRBD1. Germline V gene data show CDR1 as SGHRS and CDR2 as YFSETQ. CDR3 length: 17 residues. The ends lost 4 bases at V and 1 base at J; junction bases unmatched: 8. CDR3 sequence: CASSPGGTGESYNEQFF. In DNA form, the CDR3 reads TGCGCCAGCAGCCCCGGGGGGACAGGGGAATCCTACAATGAGCAGTTCTTC. Full variable domain (outside the CDR3, taken from reference TRBV5-1 and TRBJ2-1): KAGVTQTPRYLIKTRGQQVTLSCSPISGHRSVSWYQQTPGQGLQFLFEYFSETQRNKGNFPGRFSGRQFSNSRSEMNVSTLELGDSALYLCASSPGGTGESYNEQFFGPGTRLTVL.

V gene TRBV7-9 combines with J gene TRBJ1-1; a weak D match, TRBD1 (5 bases). This CDR3 has 14 amino acids. Trimming shortened V by 4 bases and J by 6 bases, and 15 bases separated the two germline ends. CDR1 is SEHNR, CDR2 FQNEAQ, per germline (reference sequence). This chain's CDR3 is CASSSGGGYAEAFF. DNA of the CDR3: TGTGCCAGCAGCTCCGGTGGGGGGTACGCTGAAGCTTTCTTT. The entire variable domain, with the rest obtained from reference TRBV7-9 and TRBJ1-1, is as follows: DTGVSQNPRHKITKRGQNVTFRCDPISEHNRLYWYRQTLGQGPEFLTYFQNEAQLEKSRLLSDRFSAERPKGSFSTLEIQRTEQGDSAMYLCASSSGGGYAEAFFGQGTRLTVV.

V and J are TRBV19 and TRBJ1-3; TRBD1 might be the D (5 bases). This CDR3 spans 15 amino acids. Germline CDR1 LNHDA, CDR2 SQIVND (reference sequence). Trimming pared 11 bases from V and 0 bases from J, leaving 17 bases between. CDR3 in amino acids: CAAGRRTSSGNTIYF. The CDR3 bases are TGTGCCGCAGGGCGGCGGACCTCCTCTGGAAACACCATATATTTT.